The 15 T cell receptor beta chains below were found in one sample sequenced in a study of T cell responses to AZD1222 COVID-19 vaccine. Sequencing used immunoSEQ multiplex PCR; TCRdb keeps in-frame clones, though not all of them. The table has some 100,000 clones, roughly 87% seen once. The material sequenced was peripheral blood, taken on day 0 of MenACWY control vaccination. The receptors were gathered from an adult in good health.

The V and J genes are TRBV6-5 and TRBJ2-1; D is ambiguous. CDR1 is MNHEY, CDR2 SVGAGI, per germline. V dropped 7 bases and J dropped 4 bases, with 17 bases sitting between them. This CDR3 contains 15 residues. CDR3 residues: CASTITWARYNEQFF. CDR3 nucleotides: TGTGCCAGCACTATAACATGGGCCCGATACAATGAGCAGTTCTTC.

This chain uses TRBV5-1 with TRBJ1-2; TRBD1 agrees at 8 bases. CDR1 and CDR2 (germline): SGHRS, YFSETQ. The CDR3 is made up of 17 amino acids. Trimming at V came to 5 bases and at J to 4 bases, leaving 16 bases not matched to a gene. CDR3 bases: TGCGCCAGCAGTGGGGCGACAGGGGCCTTCCCTAGCTATGGCTACACCTTC. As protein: CASSGATGAFPSYGYTF.

CDR3 amino acids: CASGYRDNTEAFF. DNA for the CDR3: TGTGCCAGCGGATACAGGGATAACACTGAAGCTTTCTTT. The chain carries TRBV6-5 and TRBJ1-1; TRBD1 is a possible D gene (6 bases). The CDR3 has 13 residues. Between the trimmed V and J ends, which lost 8 bases and 2 bases, there was a span of 12 bases. Looked up from germline, CDR1 is MNHEY and CDR2 is SVGAGI.

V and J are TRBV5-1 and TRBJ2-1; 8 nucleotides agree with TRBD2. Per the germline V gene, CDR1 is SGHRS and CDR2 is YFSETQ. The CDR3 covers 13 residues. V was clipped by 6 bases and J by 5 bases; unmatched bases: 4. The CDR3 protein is CASKDSGDNEQFF. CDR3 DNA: TGCGCCAGCAAGGATAGCGGGGACAATGAGCAGTTCTTC.

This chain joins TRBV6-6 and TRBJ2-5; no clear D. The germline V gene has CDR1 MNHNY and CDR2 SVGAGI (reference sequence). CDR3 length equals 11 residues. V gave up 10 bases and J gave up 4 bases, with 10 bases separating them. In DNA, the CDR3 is TGTGCCACCGGAGCCGGAGAGACCCAGTACTTC. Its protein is CATGAGETQYF.

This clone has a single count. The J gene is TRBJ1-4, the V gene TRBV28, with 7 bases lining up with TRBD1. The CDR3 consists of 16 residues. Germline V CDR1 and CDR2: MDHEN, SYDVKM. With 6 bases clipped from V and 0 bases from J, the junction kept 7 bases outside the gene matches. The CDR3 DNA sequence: TGTGCCAGCAGCCCTACAGGGGATGCAACTAATGAAAAACTGTTTTTT. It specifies CASSPTGDATNEKLFF.

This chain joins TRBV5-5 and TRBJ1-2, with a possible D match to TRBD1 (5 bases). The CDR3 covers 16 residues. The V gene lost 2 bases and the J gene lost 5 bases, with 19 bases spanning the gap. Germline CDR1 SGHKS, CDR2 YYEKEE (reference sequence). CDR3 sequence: CASSFPGPIGPYGYTF. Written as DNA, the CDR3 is TGTGCCAGCAGCTTCCCGGGGCCCATCGGTCCTTATGGCTACACCTTC. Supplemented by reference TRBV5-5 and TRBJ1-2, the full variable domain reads DAGVTQSPTHLIKTRGQQVTLRCSPISGHKSVSWYQQVLGQGPQFIFQYYEKEERGRGNFPDRFSARQFPNYSSELNVNALLLGDSALYLCASSFPGPIGPYGYTFGSGTRLTVV.

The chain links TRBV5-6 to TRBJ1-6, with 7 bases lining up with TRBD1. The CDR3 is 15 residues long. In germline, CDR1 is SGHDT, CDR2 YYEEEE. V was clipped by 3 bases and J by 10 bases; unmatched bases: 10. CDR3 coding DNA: TGTGCCAGCAGCTCCGTGAGACAGGGACAGTCACCCCTCCACTTT. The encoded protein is CASSSVRQGQSPLHF.

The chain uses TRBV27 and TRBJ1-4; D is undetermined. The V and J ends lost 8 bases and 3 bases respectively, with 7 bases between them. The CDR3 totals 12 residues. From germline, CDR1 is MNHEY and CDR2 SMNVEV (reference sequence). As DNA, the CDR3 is TGTGCCAGCCGGAAGGCTAATGAAAAACTGTTTTTT. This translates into CASRKANEKLFF.

CDR3 residues: CASSLKGADTQYF. CDR3 DNA: TGTGCCAGCAGTTTGAAGGGGGCAGATACGCAGTATTTT. The V call is TRBV27, the J call TRBJ2-3, with D possibly matching TRBD1 (6 bases). The length of the CDR3 is 13 residues. Germline V gene lookup returns CDR1 MNHEY and CDR2 SMNVEV (reference sequence). Trimming took 3 bases from V and 4 from J, leaving 8 bases between them.

DNA of the CDR3: TGTGCCAGCAGCTTACCCCAGGGGCCAGGCTACACCTTC. It codes for CASSLPQGPGYTF. This chain connects TRBV7-9 to TRBJ1-2; maybe TRBD1 (6 bases). CDR3 length equals 13 residues. The V gene lost 2 bases and the J gene lost 8 bases, with 12 bases spanning the gap. Germline V lookup: CDR1 SEHNR, CDR2 FQNEAQ (reference sequence).

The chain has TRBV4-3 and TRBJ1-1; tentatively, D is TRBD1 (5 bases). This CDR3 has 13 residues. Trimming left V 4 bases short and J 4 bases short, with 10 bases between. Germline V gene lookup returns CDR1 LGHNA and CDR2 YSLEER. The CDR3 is CASSRGLVTEAFF. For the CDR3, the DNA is TGCGCCAGCAGCCGGGGGTTGGTCACTGAAGCTTTCTTT.

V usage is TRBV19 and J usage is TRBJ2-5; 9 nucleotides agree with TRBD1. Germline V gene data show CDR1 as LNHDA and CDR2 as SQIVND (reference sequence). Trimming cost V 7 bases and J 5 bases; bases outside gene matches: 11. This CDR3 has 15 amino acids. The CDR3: CASKSNRGHAETQYF. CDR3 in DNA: TGTGCCAGTAAATCGAACAGGGGGCACGCGGAGACCCAGTACTTC.

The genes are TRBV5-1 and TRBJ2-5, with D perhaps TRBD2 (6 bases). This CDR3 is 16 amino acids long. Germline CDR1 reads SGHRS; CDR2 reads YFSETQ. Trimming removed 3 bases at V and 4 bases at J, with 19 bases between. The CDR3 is CASSWETGTGLETQYF. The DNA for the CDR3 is TGCGCCAGCAGCTGGGAGACCGGGACTGGATTAGAGACCCAGTACTTC. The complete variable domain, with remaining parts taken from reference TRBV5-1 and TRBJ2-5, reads KAGVTQTPRYLIKTRGQQVTLSCSPISGHRSVSWYQQTPGQGLQFLFEYFSETQRNKGNFPGRFSGRQFSNSRSEMNVSTLELGDSALYLCASSWETGTGLETQYFGPGTRLLVL.

The DNA of the CDR3 is TGTGCCAGCAGTGAGGACAGGGGGCTAAACGCTTTCTTT. Its protein is CASSEDRGLNAFF. The chain has TRBV6-2 or TRBV6-3 and TRBJ1-1; 11 bases line up with TRBD1. The germline V gene encodes CDR1 MNHEY and CDR2 SVGEGT. This CDR3 spans 13 amino acids. Trimming cost V 5 bases and J 11 bases; bases outside gene matches: 7.